This is a list of T cell receptor beta chains from one sample in a study of T cell responses to AZD1222 COVID-19 vaccine. Sequencing was performed with immunoSEQ multiplex PCR; in TCRdb, only in-frame clones are kept and a portion is missing. The sample lists about 160,000 clones, roughly 88% occurring once. The material sequenced was peripheral blood, taken 28 days after the second AZD1222 dose. Every receptor here comes from an adult who received the AZD1222 COVID-19 vaccine. Both conserved end residues are part of each CDR3. D genes are given only for firm matches. Some rows mark clone size as missing; the rest say once, few, many or name a class of expanded clone.

J: TRBJ1-2
size: NA
D: NA
V: TRBV4-2
DNA: TGTGCCAGCAGCCAAGATCTTAACAGGGCTAATGGCTACACCTTC
CDR3: CASSQDLNRANGYTF

J: TRBJ1-6
size: NA
D: TRBD1
V: TRBV7-2
DNA: TGTGCCAGCAGCTTTAGGGGGGGGACAGGGCCACCCCTCCACTTT
CDR3: CASSFRGGTGPPLHF

J: TRBJ1-2
size: NA
D: NA
V: TRBV29-1
DNA: TGCAGCGTTGGTAGACCCCTTGGGGGCTACACCTTC
CDR3: CSVGRPLGGYTF

J: TRBJ2-2
size: once
D: NA
V: TRBV2
DNA: TGTGCCAGCAGGGGCAGGGGTACTGGGGAGCTGTTTTTT
CDR3: CASRGRGTGELFF

J: TRBJ2-7
size: once
D: NA
V: TRBV14
DNA: TGTGCCAGCAGCCTCCGTTTGGGCGGGGCCCCGCAGCAGTACTTC
CDR3: CASSLRLGGAPQQYF

J: TRBJ1-2
size: NA
D: NA
V: TRBV4-2
DNA: TGTGCCAGCAGCCAAGAGAGGACACGATCTAACTATGGCTACACCTTC
CDR3: CASSQERTRSNYGYTF

J: TRBJ2-1
size: NA
D: NA
V: TRBV3-1/TRBV3-2
DNA: TGTGCCAGCAGCCAACAGACTAGAAATGAGCAGTTCTTC
CDR3: CASSQQTRNEQFF

J: TRBJ1-1
size: NA
D: NA
V: TRBV5-1
DNA: TGCGCCAGCAGATCGTTGACGGGGAACACTGAAGCTTTCTTT
CDR3: CASRSLTGNTEAFF

J: TRBJ1-5
size: NA
D: NA
V: TRBV30
DNA: TGTGCCTCTCAGGGTAATCTTAATCAGCCCCAGCATTTT
CDR3: CASQGNLNQPQHF

J: TRBJ1-1
size: NA
D: NA
V: TRBV5-4
DNA: TGTGCCAGCAGCTTGGGACAGCAGAACACTGAAGCTTTCTTT
CDR3: CASSLGQQNTEAFF

J: TRBJ1-2
size: NA
D: TRBD1
V: TRBV29-1
DNA: TGCAGCGTTGCAGGGGGCTATGGCTACACCTTC
CDR3: CSVAGGYGYTF

J: TRBJ1-1
size: few
D: TRBD1
V: TRBV5-6
DNA: TGTGCCAGCAGCGCACAGGGGGGTATAGTAAACACTGAAGCTTTCTTT
CDR3: CASSAQGGIVNTEAFF

J: TRBJ1-2
size: NA
D: NA
V: TRBV7-9
DNA: TGTGCCAGCATTGACGCCCGGGGGGCCCTCTATGGCTACACCTTC
CDR3: CASIDARGALYGYTF

J: TRBJ1-5
size: NA
D: NA
V: TRBV18
DNA: TGTGCCAGCTCAGGAGGCATGGATCAGCCCCAGCATTTT
CDR3: CASSGGMDQPQHF

J: TRBJ2-2
size: NA
D: NA
V: TRBV29-1
DNA: TGCAGCGTTTCAGACACATTCACCGGGGAGCTGTTTTTT
CDR3: CSVSDTFTGELFF

J: TRBJ1-1
size: NA
D: NA
V: TRBV27
DNA: TGTGCCAGCAGTTATTACAGGACGAGCACTGAAGCTTTCTTT
CDR3: CASSYYRTSTEAFF

J: TRBJ2-5
size: NA
D: NA
V: TRBV18
DNA: TGTGCCAGCTCACCTGTCTTGCGGACCTCAGGGTACCAAGAGACCCAGTACTTC
CDR3: CASSPVLRTSGYQETQYF

J: TRBJ2-4
size: NA
D: NA
V: TRBV29-1
DNA: TGCAGCGTTGAAGACCCGGGATTAGCCAAAAACATTCAGTACTTC
CDR3: CSVEDPGLAKNIQYF

J: TRBJ1-1
size: NA
D: NA
V: TRBV9
DNA: TGTGCCAGCAGCGTACAGGGGACGGTAACTGAAGCTTTCTTT
CDR3: CASSVQGTVTEAFF

J: TRBJ1-5
size: NA
D: NA
V: TRBV12-3/TRBV12-4
DNA: TGTGCCAGCAGTTTACCCGGGGTTCGGCCCCAGCATTTT
CDR3: CASSLPGVRPQHF

J: TRBJ2-1
size: NA
D: NA
V: TRBV3-1/TRBV3-2
DNA: TGTGCCAGCAGCTATAGCGATGAGCAGTTCTTC
CDR3: CASSYSDEQFF

J: TRBJ1-5
size: once
D: NA
V: TRBV7-8
DNA: TGTGCCAGCAGCTCATCCAATTGGGGTCAGCCCCAGCATTTT
CDR3: CASSSSNWGQPQHF

J: TRBJ1-2
size: NA
D: NA
V: TRBV3-1/TRBV3-2
DNA: TGTGCCAGCAGCTATCTGACGGCCCAGGACTATGGCTACACCTTC
CDR3: CASSYLTAQDYGYTF

J: TRBJ2-1
size: NA
D: NA
V: TRBV6-6
DNA: TGTGCCAGCAGTTGGTTAGGAGCTTACAATGAGCAGTTCTTC
CDR3: CASSWLGAYNEQFF

J: TRBJ1-1
size: NA
D: TRBD1
V: TRBV7-2
DNA: TGTGCCAGCAGCTTAGCAGGACAGGGTGAAGCTTTCTTT
CDR3: CASSLAGQGEAFF

J: TRBJ2-5
size: once
D: TRBD1
V: TRBV5-1
DNA: TGCGCCAGCAGCGTCGGGACAGGTCAAGAGACCCAGTACTTC
CDR3: CASSVGTGQETQYF

J: TRBJ1-2
size: NA
D: TRBD1
V: TRBV6-2/TRBV6-3
DNA: TGTGCCAGCAGCGATGGACAGGGGAGGGGTAACTATGGCTACACCTTC
CDR3: CASSDGQGRGNYGYTF

J: TRBJ2-1
size: NA
D: NA
V: TRBV5-5
DNA: TGTGCCAGCAGCTTGGAGGGATACCCTATACCGGAGCAGTTCTTC
CDR3: CASSLEGYPIPEQFF

J: TRBJ2-2
size: few
D: TRBD1
V: TRBV6-6
DNA: TGTGCCAGTTCTACAGGGGGTGAGGGGGAGCTGTTTTTT
CDR3: CASSTGGEGELFF

J: TRBJ2-5
size: NA
D: NA
V: TRBV23-1
DNA: TGCGCCAGCAGTCAAAGGGGGGCGCCTAAAGAGACCCAGTACTTC
CDR3: CASSQRGAPKETQYF

J: TRBJ1-2
size: NA
D: NA
V: TRBV5-1
DNA: TGCGCCAGCAGCCAGGATCCCGCTGGAGGCTACACCTTC
CDR3: CASSQDPAGGYTF

J: TRBJ1-2
size: NA
D: NA
V: TRBV30
DNA: TGTGCCTGGAGTGTTGCCGGGGCAAACTATGGCTACACCTTC
CDR3: CAWSVAGANYGYTF

J: TRBJ2-3
size: NA
D: TRBD1
V: TRBV5-1
DNA: TGCGCCAGCAGCTTAGCCCAGGGGGCCACAGATACGCAGTATTTT
CDR3: CASSLAQGATDTQYF

J: TRBJ1-1
size: NA
D: NA
V: TRBV6-2/TRBV6-3
DNA: TGTGCCAGCAGCCGTCCTCGGATGGAGGCTTTCTTT
CDR3: CASSRPRMEAFF

J: TRBJ2-3
size: NA
D: NA
V: TRBV5-6
DNA: TGTGCCAGCAGCTCAGGCCGCCGGACGCAGTATTTT
CDR3: CASSSGRRTQYF

J: TRBJ1-5
size: NA
D: NA
V: TRBV2
DNA: TGTGCCAGCAGTCGACAGATCCTTGGCAATCAGCCCCAGCATTTT
CDR3: CASSRQILGNQPQHF

J: TRBJ1-4
size: NA
D: NA
V: TRBV3-1/TRBV3-2
DNA: TGTGCCAGCAGCCAAGATCAAGGGCAGGTAATCTTGCGGAATGAAAAACTGTTTTTT
CDR3: CASSQDQGQVILRNEKLFF

J: TRBJ2-7
size: NA
D: NA
V: TRBV21-1
DNA: TGTGCCAGCCCCACCCCAACCTACGAGCAGTACTTC
CDR3: CASPTPTYEQYF

J: TRBJ2-7
size: NA
D: NA
V: TRBV18
DNA: TGTGCCAGCTCACCCAGGGGGGCAATTGAGCAGTACTTC
CDR3: CASSPRGAIEQYF

J: TRBJ2-1
size: few
D: TRBD2
V: TRBV3-1/TRBV3-2
DNA: TGTGCCAGCAGCTCCATGGGGAGCGGGGGCTACAATGAGCAGTTCTTC
CDR3: CASSSMGSGGYNEQFF